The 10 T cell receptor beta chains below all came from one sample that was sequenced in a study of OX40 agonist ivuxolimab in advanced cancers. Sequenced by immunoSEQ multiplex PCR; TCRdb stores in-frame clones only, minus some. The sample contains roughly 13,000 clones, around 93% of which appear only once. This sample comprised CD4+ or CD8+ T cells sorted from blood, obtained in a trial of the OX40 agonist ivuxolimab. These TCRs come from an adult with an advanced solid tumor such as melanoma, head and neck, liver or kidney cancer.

The DNA for the CDR3 is TGCGCCAGCAGGCTCTCCCGGGGGAACACTGAAGCTTTCTTT. Translation: CASRLSRGNTEAFF. The chain uses TRBV4-1 and TRBJ1-1; D not resolved. The CDR3 spans 14 residues. CDR1 and CDR2 from the germline V gene are MGHRA and YSYEKL. Between the trimmed V and J ends, which lost 6 bases and 1 base, there was a span of 12 bases.

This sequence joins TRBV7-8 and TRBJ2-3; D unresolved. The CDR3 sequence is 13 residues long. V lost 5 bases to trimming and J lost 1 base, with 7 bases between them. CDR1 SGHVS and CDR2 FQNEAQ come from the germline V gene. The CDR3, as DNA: TGTGCCAGCAGCGAGTTTGGCACAGATACGCAGTATTTT. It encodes CASSEFGTDTQYF. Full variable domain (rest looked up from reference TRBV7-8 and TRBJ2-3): GAGVSQSPRYKVAKRGQDVALRCDPISGHVSLFWYQQALGQGPEFLTYFQNEAQLDKSGLPSDRFFAERPEGSVSTLKIQRTQQEDSAVYLCASSEFGTDTQYFGPGTRLTVL.

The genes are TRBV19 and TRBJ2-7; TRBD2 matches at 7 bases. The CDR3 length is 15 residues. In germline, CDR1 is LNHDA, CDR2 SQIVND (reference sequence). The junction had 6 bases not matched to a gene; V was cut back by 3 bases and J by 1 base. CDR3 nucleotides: TGTGCCAGTAGTATCTCAACGGGGGGATCCTACGAGCAGTACTTC. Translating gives CASSISTGGSYEQYF.

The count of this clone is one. CDR3: CASSPQGGTGANVLTF. The CDR3 DNA reads as TGTGCCAGCAGCCCCCAGGGGGGAACTGGGGCCAACGTCCTGACTTTC. This chain connects TRBV13 to TRBJ2-6, with a possible D match to TRBD1 (7 bases). With 5 bases removed from V and 2 bases from J, the gap between germline ends came to 13 bases. The CDR3 covers 16 residues. Germline CDR1 reads PRHDT; CDR2 reads FYEKMQ (reference sequence).

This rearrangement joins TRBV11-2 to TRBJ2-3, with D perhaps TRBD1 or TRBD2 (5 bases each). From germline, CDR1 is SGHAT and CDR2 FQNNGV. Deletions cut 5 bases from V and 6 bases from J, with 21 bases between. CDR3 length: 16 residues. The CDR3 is CASSAGWTGWGDTQYF. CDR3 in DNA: TGTGCCAGCAGCGCGGGCTGGACGGGGTGGGGGGATACGCAGTATTTT.

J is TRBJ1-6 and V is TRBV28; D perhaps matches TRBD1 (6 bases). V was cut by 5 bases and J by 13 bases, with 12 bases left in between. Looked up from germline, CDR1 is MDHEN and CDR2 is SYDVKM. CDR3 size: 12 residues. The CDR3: CASSLPRGPLHF. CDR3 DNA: TGTGCCAGCAGTCTCCCCAGGGGTCCCCTCCACTTT.

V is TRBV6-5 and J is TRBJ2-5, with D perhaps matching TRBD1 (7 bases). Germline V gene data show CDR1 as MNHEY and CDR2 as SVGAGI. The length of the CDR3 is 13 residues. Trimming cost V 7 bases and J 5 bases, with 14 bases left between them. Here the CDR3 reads CASTPGGLETQYF. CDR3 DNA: TGTGCCAGCACCCCAGGGGGACTTGAGACCCAGTACTTC.

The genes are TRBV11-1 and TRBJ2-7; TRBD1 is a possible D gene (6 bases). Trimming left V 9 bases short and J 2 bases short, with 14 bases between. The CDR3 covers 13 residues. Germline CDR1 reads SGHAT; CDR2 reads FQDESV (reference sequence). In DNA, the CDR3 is TGTGCCAGTGAGGGCGGACAGACCTACGAGCAGTACTTC. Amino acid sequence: CASEGGQTYEQYF.

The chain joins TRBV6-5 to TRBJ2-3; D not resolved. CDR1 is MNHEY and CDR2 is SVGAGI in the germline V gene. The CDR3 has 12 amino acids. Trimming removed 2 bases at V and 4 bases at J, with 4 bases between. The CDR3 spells CASSYPADTQYF. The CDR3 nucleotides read TGTGCCAGCAGTTACCCCGCAGATACGCAGTATTTT.

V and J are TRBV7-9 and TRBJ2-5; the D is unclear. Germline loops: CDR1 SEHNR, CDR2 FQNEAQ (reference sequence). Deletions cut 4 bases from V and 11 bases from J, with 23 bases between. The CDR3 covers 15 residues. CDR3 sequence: CASSYTTRVDGEQYF. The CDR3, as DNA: TGTGCCAGCAGCTACACGACCCGGGTGGATGGTGAGCAGTACTTC.